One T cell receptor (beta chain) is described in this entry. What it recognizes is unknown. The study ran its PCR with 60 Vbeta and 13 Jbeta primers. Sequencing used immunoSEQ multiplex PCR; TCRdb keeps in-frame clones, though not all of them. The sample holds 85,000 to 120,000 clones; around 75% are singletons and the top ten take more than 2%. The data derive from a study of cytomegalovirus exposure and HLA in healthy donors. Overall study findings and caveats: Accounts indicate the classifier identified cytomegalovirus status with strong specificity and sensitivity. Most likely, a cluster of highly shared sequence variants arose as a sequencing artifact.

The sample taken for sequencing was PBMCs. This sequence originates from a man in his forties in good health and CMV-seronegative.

This CDR3 reads CASSLLSGTGVEAFF. The CDR3 DNA is TGTGCCAGCAGTTTATTATCCGGGACAGGGGTTGAAGCTTTCTTT. The V gene is TRBV28, the J gene TRBJ1-1, with 10 bases lining up with TRBD1. Trimming cost V 1 base and J 7 bases; bases outside gene matches: 6. The germline CDR1 and CDR2 sequences are MDHEN and SYDVKM. CDR3 size: 15 residues.